Below, one TCR beta chain is given with its context. TCRdb processed the RT-PCR reads anew with MiXCR; each CDR3 protein has one entry. In the table there are about 700,000 distinct CDR3 sequences, about 14% of which are singletons. The CDR3 contains 16 residues. The V and J ends lost 4 bases and 0 bases, in that order; junction bases with no gene match: 9. Germline loops: CDR1 DFQATT, CDR2 SNEGSKA (reference sequence). The source material was memory CD4+ T cells from blood. The TCR comes from a female donor in good health, serving as a healthy control. This chain links TRBV20-1 with TRBJ1-2; 9 bases match TRBD1. The CDR3 here is CSATAGQGYANYGYTF. DNA for the CDR3: TGCAGTGCTACTGCGGGACAGGGTTACGCTAACTATGGCTACACCTTC.